The 8 T cell receptor beta chains in this list originate from one sample, sequenced in a study of T cell changes during pregnancy in multiple sclerosis (dated by TCRdb to between 2018 and 2020). The protocol used for the library was the immunoSEQ multiplex PCR assay. TCRdb took over this immuneACCESS table, retaining in-frame rearrangements with V and J assigned. Such tables are incomplete; in checked studies, under half of the missing clones stem from an unresolved V gene, and the remainder is unexplained. This sample holds around 97,000 clones; over 75% were observed only once. Clones ranked in the top ten supply over 0.6% of the sample. This specimen consisted of peripheral blood, obtained in the second trimester of pregnancy. These receptor sequences come from a female donor in good health, enrolled as a control in a pregnancy study.

V usage is TRBV4-3 and J usage is TRBJ2-2; D gene unclear. V was clipped by 1 base and J by 1 base, with 13 bases between them. The CDR3 loop spans 17 amino acids. Germline values: CDR1 LGHNA, CDR2 YSLEER. The CDR3 nucleotides read TGCGCCAGCAGCCAAGGGAGAATCTCGGTGAACACCGGGGAGCTGTTTTTT. This sequence encodes CASSQGRISVNTGELFF.

This clone was seen a single time. The chain joins TRBV6-4 to TRBJ2-3, with 8 bases that match TRBD2. V lost 2 bases and J lost 5; bases outside the gene matches: 9. Germline V gene sequence: CDR1 MRHNA, CDR2 SNTAGT. The CDR3 is made up of 16 amino acids. The CDR3 bases are TGTGCCAGCAGTGACCTGGCGGGGGGTTCTGTAGATACGCAGTATTTT. Translated, it gives CASSDLAGGSVDTQYF.

The chain joins TRBV6-5 to TRBJ1-1; TRBD1 aligns across 10 bases. This CDR3 is built from 14 residues. V was clipped by 6 bases and J by 4 bases; unmatched bases: 5. The germline V gene has CDR1 MNHEY and CDR2 SVGAGI. The CDR3 nucleotides are TGTGCCAGCAGCGGGACAGGGGCAGCCACTGAAGCTTTCTTT. The encoded protein is CASSGTGAATEAFF.

This clone was counted a single time. V and J are TRBV19 and TRBJ1-6; 7 positions agree with TRBD1. The CDR3 spans 16 residues. Per germline, CDR1 LNHDA and CDR2 SQIVND (reference sequence). Germline trimming cut 6 bases from V and 5 bases from J; bases unmatched to any gene: 10. CDR3 nucleotides: TGTGCCAGTAGCCTCTCCCCCGGGACAGATAATTCACCCCTCCACTTT. The encoded protein is CASSLSPGTDNSPLHF.

Here the CDR3 DNA reads TGTGCCAGCGTGAGGGGACTAGCGAGTGACGAGCAGTACTTC. Protein sequence: CASVRGLASDEQYF. The J gene is TRBJ2-7, the V gene TRBV2, with 10 bases lining up with TRBD2. The CDR3 runs to 14 residues. CDR1 SNHLY and CDR2 FYNNEI come from the germline V gene. V was pared by 8 bases and J by 5 bases, with 9 bases of the junction left unmatched.

The genes are TRBV11-2 and TRBJ2-7; D is uncertain. Trimming stripped 2 bases from V and 9 bases from J, with 5 bases between. The CDR3 is 10 residues long. Germline CDR1 SGHAT, CDR2 FQNNGV. CDR3 protein: CASSLTRQYF. Written as DNA, the CDR3 is TGTGCCAGCAGCTTAACCAGGCAGTACTTC.

This clone showed up just once. The rearrangement uses TRBV6-6 and TRBJ2-5; D ambiguous. V was clipped by 2 bases and J by 2 bases, with 9 bases between them. The CDR3 has 14 amino acids. Germline V CDR1 and CDR2: MNHNY, SVGAGI (reference sequence). CDR3 sequence: CASSYERLQETQYF. CDR3 DNA sequence: TGTGCCAGCAGTTACGAGAGACTGCAAGAGACCCAGTACTTC.

As DNA, the CDR3 is TGTGCCAGCATCAGGGCGAGCACTGAAGCTTTCTTT. It codes for CASIRASTEAFF. V is TRBV28 and J is TRBJ1-1, with a possible D match to TRBD1 (5 bases). V lost 7 bases and J lost 4, with 10 bases in between. The CDR3 consists of 12 residues. The germline V gene encodes CDR1 MDHEN and CDR2 SYDVKM. Variable domain in full (rest from reference TRBV28 and TRBJ1-1): DVKVTQSSRYLVKRTGEKVFLECVQDMDHENMFWYRQDPGLGLRLIYFSYDVKMKEKGDIPEGYSVSREKKERFSLILESASTNQTSMYLCASIRASTEAFFGQGTRLTVV.